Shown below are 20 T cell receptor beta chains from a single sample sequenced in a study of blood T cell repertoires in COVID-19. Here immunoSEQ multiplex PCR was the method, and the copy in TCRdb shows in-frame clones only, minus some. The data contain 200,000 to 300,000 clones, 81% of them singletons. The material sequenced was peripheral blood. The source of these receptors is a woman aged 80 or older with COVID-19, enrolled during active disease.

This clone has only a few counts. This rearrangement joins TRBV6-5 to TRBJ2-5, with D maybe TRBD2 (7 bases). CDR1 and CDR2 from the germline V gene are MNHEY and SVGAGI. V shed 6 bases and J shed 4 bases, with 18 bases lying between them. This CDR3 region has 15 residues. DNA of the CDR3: TGTGCCAGCAGCTTAGGGGGGGGTAAGGGAGAGACCCAGTACTTC. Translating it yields CASSLGGGKGETQYF.

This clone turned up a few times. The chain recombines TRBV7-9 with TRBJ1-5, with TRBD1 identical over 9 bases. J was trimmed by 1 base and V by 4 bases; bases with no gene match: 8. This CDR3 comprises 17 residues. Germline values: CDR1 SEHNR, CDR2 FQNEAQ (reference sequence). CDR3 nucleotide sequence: TGTGCCAGCAGCTCCCGGGACAGGGCCCCGAGCAATCAGCCCCAGCATTTT. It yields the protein CASSSRDRAPSNQPQHF.

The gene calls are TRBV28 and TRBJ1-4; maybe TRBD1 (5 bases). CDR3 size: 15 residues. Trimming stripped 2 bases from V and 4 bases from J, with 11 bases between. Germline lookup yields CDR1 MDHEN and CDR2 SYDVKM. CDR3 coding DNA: TGTGCCAGCAGTTTAGGGCGCCAGGGTAATGAAAAACTGTTTTTT. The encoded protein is CASSLGRQGNEKLFF.

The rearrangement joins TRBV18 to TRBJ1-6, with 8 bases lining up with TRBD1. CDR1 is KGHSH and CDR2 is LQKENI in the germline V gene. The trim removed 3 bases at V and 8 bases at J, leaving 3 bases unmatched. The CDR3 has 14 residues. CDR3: CASSPGQGHSPLHF. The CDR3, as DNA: TGTGCCAGCTCACCTGGACAGGGACATTCACCCCTCCACTTT. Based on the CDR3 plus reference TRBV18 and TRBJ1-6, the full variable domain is NAGVMQNPRHLVRRRGQEARLRCSPMKGHSHVYWYRQLPEEGLKFMVYLQKENIIDESGMPKERFSAEFPKEGPSILRIQQVVRGDSAAYFCASSPGQGHSPLHFGNGTRLTVT.

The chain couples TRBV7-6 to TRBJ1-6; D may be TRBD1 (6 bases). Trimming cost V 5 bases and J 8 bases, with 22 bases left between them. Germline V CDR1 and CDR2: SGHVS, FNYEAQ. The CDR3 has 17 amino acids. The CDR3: CASSLGSLRGYDSPLHF. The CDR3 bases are TGTGCCAGCAGCCTAGGGTCCCTCAGGGGCTACGATTCACCCCTCCACTTT.

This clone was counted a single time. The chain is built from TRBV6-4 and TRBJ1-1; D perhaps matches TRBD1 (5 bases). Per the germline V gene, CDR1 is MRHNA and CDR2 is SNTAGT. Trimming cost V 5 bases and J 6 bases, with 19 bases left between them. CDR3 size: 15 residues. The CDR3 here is CASSPDGGKSAEAFF. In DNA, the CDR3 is TGTGCCAGCAGTCCCGACGGGGGTAAGTCGGCTGAAGCTTTCTTT.

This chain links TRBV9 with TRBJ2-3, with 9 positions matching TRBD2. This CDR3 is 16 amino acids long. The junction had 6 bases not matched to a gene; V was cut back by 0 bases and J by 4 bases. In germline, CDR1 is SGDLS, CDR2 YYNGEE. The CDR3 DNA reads TGTGCCAGCAGCGTAGCGGGCGGGGGGGCCGCAGATACGCAGTATTTT. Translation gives CASSVAGGGAADTQYF.

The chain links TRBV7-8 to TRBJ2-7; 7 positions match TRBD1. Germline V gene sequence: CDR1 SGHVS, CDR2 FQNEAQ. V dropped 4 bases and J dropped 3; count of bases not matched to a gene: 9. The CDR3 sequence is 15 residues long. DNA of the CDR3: TGTGCCAGCAGCTCTAAGTCGACAGGGCGCTACGAGCAGTACTTC. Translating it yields CASSSKSTGRYEQYF.

The CDR3 protein is CASSLNRVGNQPQHF. CDR3 sequence (DNA): TGTGCCAGCAGTTTAAACAGGGTAGGCAATCAGCCCCAGCATTTT. V usage is TRBV28 and J usage is TRBJ1-5; D might be TRBD1 (6 bases). V lost 2 bases and J lost 2, with 10 bases in between. The CDR3 contains 15 residues. Germline lookup yields CDR1 MDHEN and CDR2 SYDVKM.

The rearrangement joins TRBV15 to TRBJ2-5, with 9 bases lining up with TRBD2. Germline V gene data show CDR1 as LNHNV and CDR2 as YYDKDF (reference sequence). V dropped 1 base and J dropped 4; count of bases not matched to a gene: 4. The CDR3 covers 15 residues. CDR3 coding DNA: TGTGCCACCAGCAGAGCCCTACTAGCGGGAGAGACCCAGTACTTC. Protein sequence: CATSRALLAGETQYF.

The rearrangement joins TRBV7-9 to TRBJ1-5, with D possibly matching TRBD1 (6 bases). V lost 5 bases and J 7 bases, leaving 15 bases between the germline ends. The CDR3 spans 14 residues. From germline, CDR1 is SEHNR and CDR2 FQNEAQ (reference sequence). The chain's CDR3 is CASSRGTGKQPQHF. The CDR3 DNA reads TGTGCCAGCAGCCGTGGAACAGGGAAACAGCCCCAGCATTTT.

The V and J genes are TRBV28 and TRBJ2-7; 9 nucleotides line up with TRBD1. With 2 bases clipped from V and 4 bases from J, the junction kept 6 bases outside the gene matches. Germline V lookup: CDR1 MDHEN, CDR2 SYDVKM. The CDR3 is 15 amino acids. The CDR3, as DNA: TGTGCCAGCAGTTTAAGGGGGACAGGGTCATACGAGCAGTACTTC. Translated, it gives CASSLRGTGSYEQYF. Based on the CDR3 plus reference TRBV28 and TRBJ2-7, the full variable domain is DVKVTQSSRYLVKRTGEKVFLECVQDMDHENMFWYRQDPGLGLRLIYFSYDVKMKEKGDIPEGYSVSREKKERFSLILESASTNQTSMYLCASSLRGTGSYEQYFGPGTRLTVT.

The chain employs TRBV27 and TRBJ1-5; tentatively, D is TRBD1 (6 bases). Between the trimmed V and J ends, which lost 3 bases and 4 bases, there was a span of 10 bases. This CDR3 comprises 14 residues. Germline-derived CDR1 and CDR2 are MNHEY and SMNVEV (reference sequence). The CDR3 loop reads CASSLERGNQPQHF. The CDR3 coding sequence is TGTGCCAGCAGTTTGGAAAGGGGGAATCAGCCCCAGCATTTT.

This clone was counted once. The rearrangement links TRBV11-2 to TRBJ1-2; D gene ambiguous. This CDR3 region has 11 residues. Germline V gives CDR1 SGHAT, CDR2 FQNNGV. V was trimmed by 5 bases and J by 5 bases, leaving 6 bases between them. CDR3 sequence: CASSNRYGYTF. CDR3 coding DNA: TGTGCCAGCAGCAACCGGTATGGCTACACCTTC. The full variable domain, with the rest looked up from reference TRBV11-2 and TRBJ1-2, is EAGVAQSPRYKIIEKRQSVAFWCNPISGHATLYWYQQILGQGPKLLIQFQNNGVVDDSQLPKDRFSAERLKGVDSTLKIQPAKLEDSAVYLCASSNRYGYTFGSGTRLTVV.

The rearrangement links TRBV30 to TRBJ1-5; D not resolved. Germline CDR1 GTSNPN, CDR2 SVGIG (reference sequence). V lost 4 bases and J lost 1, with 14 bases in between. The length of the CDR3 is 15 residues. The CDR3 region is CAWTPARRSNQPQHF. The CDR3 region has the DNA TGTGCCTGGACCCCCGCCCGGAGGAGCAATCAGCCCCAGCATTTT.

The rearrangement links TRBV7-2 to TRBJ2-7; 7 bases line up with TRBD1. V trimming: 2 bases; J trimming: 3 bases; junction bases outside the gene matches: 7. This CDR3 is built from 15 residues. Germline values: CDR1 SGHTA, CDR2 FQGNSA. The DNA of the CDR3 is TGTGCCAGCAGCTTACGCCGGGACAGTTTCTACGAGCAGTACTTC. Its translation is CASSLRRDSFYEQYF.

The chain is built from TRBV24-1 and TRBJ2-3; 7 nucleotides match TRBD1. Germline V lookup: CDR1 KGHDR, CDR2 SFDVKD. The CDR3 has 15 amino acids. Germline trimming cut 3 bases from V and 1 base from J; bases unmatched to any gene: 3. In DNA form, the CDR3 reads TGTGCCACCAGTGATCCACAGGGGCGCACAGATACGCAGTATTTT. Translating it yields CATSDPQGRTDTQYF.

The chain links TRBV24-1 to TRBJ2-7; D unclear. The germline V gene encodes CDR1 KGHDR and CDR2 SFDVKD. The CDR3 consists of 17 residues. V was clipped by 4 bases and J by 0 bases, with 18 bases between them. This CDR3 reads CATSDPLEFSRSYEQYF. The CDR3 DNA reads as TGTGCCACCAGTGACCCCCTCGAGTTCTCTCGCTCCTACGAGCAGTACTTC.

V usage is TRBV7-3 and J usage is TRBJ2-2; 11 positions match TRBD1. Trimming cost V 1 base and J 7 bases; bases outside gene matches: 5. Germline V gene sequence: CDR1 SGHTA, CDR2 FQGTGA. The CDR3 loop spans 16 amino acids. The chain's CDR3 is CASSLSRTGGIGELFF. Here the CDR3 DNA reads TGTGCCAGCAGCTTAAGCCGGACAGGGGGCATCGGGGAGCTGTTTTTT.

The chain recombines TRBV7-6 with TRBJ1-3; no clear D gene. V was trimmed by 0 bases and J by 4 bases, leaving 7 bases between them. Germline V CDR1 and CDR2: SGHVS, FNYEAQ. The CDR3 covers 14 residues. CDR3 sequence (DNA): TGTGCCAGCAGCTTAGCGTCGGGGGGAAACACCATATATTTT. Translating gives CASSLASGGNTIYF. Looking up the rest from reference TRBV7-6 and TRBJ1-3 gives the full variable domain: GAGVSQSPRYKVTKRGQDVALRCDPISGHVSLYWYRQALGQGPEFLTYFNYEAQQDKSGLPNDRFSAERPEGSISTLTIQRTEQRDSAMYRCASSLASGGNTIYFGEGSWLTVV.